The 21 T cell receptor beta chains given below trace back to one sample, sequenced in a study of blood T cell repertoires in COVID-19. Sequenced by immunoSEQ multiplex PCR; TCRdb stores in-frame clones only, minus some. The repertoire holds roughly 330,000 clones, with 65% to 85% as singletons. Material: peripheral blood. The source of these receptors is a woman between 50 and 59 years old with acute or convalescent COVID-19.

This clone occurred once. The rearrangement links TRBV7-9 to TRBJ2-5, with 11 bases identical to TRBD1. The germline CDR1 and CDR2 sequences are SEHNR and FQNEAQ (reference sequence). Germline trimming cut 4 bases from V and 5 bases from J; bases unmatched to any gene: 18. The CDR3 has 19 residues. As DNA, the CDR3 is TGTGCCAGCAGCTCAAAAAATAGAGCCGGGACAGGGGGTGGCGAGACCCAGTACTTC. It encodes CASSSKNRAGTGGGETQYF.

The genes are TRBV6-1 and TRBJ1-2, with 10 bases fitting TRBD1. The CDR3 sequence is 15 residues long. The germline V gene has CDR1 MNHNS and CDR2 SASEGT. The V and J ends lost 3 bases and 8 bases, in that order; junction bases with no gene match: 9. This CDR3 reads CASSDPGTGEQGYTF. The CDR3 bases are TGTGCCAGCAGTGACCCCGGGACAGGGGAGCAAGGCTACACCTTC.

CDR3 sequence (DNA): TGCGCCACACGTACCGGGACTAGCGGGGACGCGGAGCAGTTCTTC. This translates into CATRTGTSGDAEQFF. The V call is TRBV5-1, the J call TRBJ2-1; TRBD2 matches 13 bases. CDR3 length: 15 residues. Germline V lookup: CDR1 SGHRS, CDR2 YFSETQ. Losses at the gene ends were 9 bases for V and 10 bases for J; bases not matched to a gene: 13.

V usage is TRBV13 and J usage is TRBJ1-2, with 10 nucleotides matching TRBD1. V trimming: 5 bases; J trimming: 7 bases; junction bases outside the gene matches: 7. The CDR3 has 14 amino acids. CDR1 PRHDT and CDR2 FYEKMQ come from the germline V gene (reference sequence). The CDR3 is CASSTRDRGGGYTF. The CDR3, as DNA: TGTGCCAGCAGCACCCGGGACAGGGGTGGTGGCTACACCTTC.

The genes are TRBV6-5 and TRBJ2-3, with 9 bases lining up with TRBD2. V lost 2 bases, J lost 4 bases, and 1 base stayed unmatched. The CDR3 is 14 residues long. Germline V gene lookup returns CDR1 MNHEY and CDR2 SVGAGI. CDR3 protein: CASSYGGGADTQYF. In DNA, the CDR3 is TGTGCCAGCAGTTACGGCGGGGGGGCAGATACGCAGTATTTT.

The J gene is TRBJ2-3, the V gene TRBV6-6; the D gene is possibly TRBD1 (5 bases). The germline V gene encodes CDR1 MNHNY and CDR2 SVGAGI (reference sequence). V was shortened by 10 bases and J by 1 base, with 15 bases between the two germline ends. The CDR3 has 14 amino acids. The DNA of the CDR3 is TGTGCCACTCATCAGGACATGGGCACAGATACGCAGTATTTT. It codes for CATHQDMGTDTQYF.

The rearrangement uses TRBV5-4 and TRBJ2-6; 12 positions agree with TRBD1. The J segment lost 2 bases and the V segment lost 4 bases, leaving 4 bases of the junction unmatched. This CDR3 spans 17 amino acids. Germline CDR1 and CDR2: SGHNT and YYREEE (reference sequence). CDR3 DNA sequence: TGTGCCAGCAGCGCAGGGACAGGGGGCCCTGGGGCCAACGTCCTGACTTTC. Its protein product is CASSAGTGGPGANVLTF.

The J gene is TRBJ2-7, the V gene TRBV7-6, with 10 bases fitting TRBD2. The junction had 4 bases not matched to a gene; V was cut back by 4 bases and J by 1 base. Germline lookup yields CDR1 SGHVS and CDR2 FNYEAQ. The length of the CDR3 is 15 residues. The DNA for the CDR3 is TGTGCCAGCAGCTACGGACTAGCGGTTTCCTACGAGCAGTACTTC. Protein product: CASSYGLAVSYEQYF. The whole variable domain, filled in from reference TRBV7-6 and TRBJ2-7, reads GAGVSQSPRYKVTKRGQDVALRCDPISGHVSLYWYRQALGQGPEFLTYFNYEAQQDKSGLPNDRFSAERPEGSISTLTIQRTEQRDSAMYRCASSYGLAVSYEQYFGPGTRLTVT.

The chain employs TRBV14 and TRBJ1-2, with D uncertain. With 1 base removed from V and 5 bases from J, the gap between germline ends came to 5 bases. Germline loops: CDR1 SGHDN, CDR2 FVKESK. This CDR3 spans 12 amino acids. The CDR3 bases are TGTGCCAGCAGCCAAGTACAGTATGGCTACACCTTC. Protein sequence: CASSQVQYGYTF.

The V gene is TRBV5-1, the J gene TRBJ2-1, with D tentatively TRBD2 (6 bases). V dropped 2 bases and J dropped 4 bases, with 10 bases sitting between them. The germline CDR1 and CDR2 sequences are SGHRS and YFSETQ. The CDR3 consists of 14 residues. The CDR3 DNA sequence: TGCGCCAGCAGCTTAGCGGGTTCTTACAATGAGCAGTTCTTC. Translating it yields CASSLAGSYNEQFF.

The gene calls are TRBV7-2 and TRBJ1-2; no firm D call. This CDR3 has 13 amino acids. Trimming shortened V by 4 bases and J by 2 bases, and 8 bases separated the two germline ends. Germline V gene lookup returns CDR1 SGHTA and CDR2 FQGNSA. The CDR3 is CASSYRVNYGYTF. For the CDR3, the DNA is TGTGCCAGCAGCTATAGAGTAAACTATGGCTACACCTTC.

This chain connects TRBV4-3 to TRBJ2-1, with TRBD2 identical over 12 bases. Per the germline V gene, CDR1 is LGHNA and CDR2 is YSLEER. The CDR3 spans 15 residues. V lost 4 bases, J lost 8 bases, and 6 bases stayed unmatched. For the CDR3, the DNA is TGCGCCAGCAGCCGACTAGCGGGAGTACCGGATGAGCAGTTCTTC. Protein: CASSRLAGVPDEQFF.

The chain employs TRBV7-9 and TRBJ1-1; TRBD1 aligns across 7 bases. Germline V gene sequence: CDR1 SEHNR, CDR2 FQNEAQ (reference sequence). The CDR3 has 14 amino acids. V dropped 1 base and J dropped 6; count of bases not matched to a gene: 5. The CDR3 protein is CASSLGQGVSEAFF. The CDR3 region has the DNA TGTGCCAGCAGCTTAGGTCAGGGGGTTTCTGAAGCTTTCTTT.

V usage is TRBV9 and J usage is TRBJ1-1; perhaps TRBD1 as D (5 bases). The V and J ends lost 3 bases and 9 bases respectively, with 18 bases between them. This CDR3 has 14 residues. In germline, CDR1 is SGDLS, CDR2 YYNGEE. This CDR3 reads CASSAGGLRTQAFF. The CDR3 DNA is TGTGCCAGCAGCGCAGGCGGACTACGGACACAAGCTTTCTTT.

The J gene is TRBJ1-5, the V gene TRBV2, with D unclear. The V gene lost 1 base and the J gene lost 1 base, with 8 bases spanning the gap. The CDR3 is 15 residues long. The germline V gene has CDR1 SNHLY and CDR2 FYNNEI. As DNA, the CDR3 is TGTGCCAGCAGTGAAGACAGCCTGAGCAATCAGCCCCAGCATTTT. Translating gives CASSEDSLSNQPQHF.

The chain joins TRBV3-1 (or the pseudogene TRBV3-2) to TRBJ2-2; the match to TRBD1 covers 9 bases. The V gene's germline CDR1 is LGHDT and CDR2 YNNKEL (reference sequence). V gave up 3 bases and J gave up 4 bases; unmatched junction bases: 3. The CDR3 runs 15 residues. CDR3 bases: TGTGCCAGCAGCCAGGAGACAGGGGGCACCGGGGAGCTGTTTTTT. It encodes CASSQETGGTGELFF.

The chain has TRBV3-1 (or the pseudogene TRBV3-2) and TRBJ1-4; 8 nucleotides line up with TRBD1. CDR3 length: 16 residues. V lost 3 bases and J lost 3; bases outside the gene matches: 6. Per germline, CDR1 LGHDT and CDR2 YNNKEL (reference sequence). CDR3 bases: TGTGCCAGCAGCCAGTTTGAGACAGGGGCTAATGAAAAACTGTTTTTT. As protein: CASSQFETGANEKLFF.

The chain is built from TRBV6-5 and TRBJ1-4, with 7 bases identical to TRBD1. The germline V gene encodes CDR1 MNHEY and CDR2 SVGAGI. The junction had 7 bases not matched to a gene; V was cut back by 10 bases and J by 8 bases. This CDR3 has 12 residues. For the CDR3, the DNA is TGTGCCACTAGACAGGGTAGGGAAAAACTGTTTTTT. Amino acid sequence: CATRQGREKLFF.

The genes are TRBV10-1 and TRBJ1-1; 12 bases are a match to TRBD1. J lost 5 bases, V lost 6 bases, and 10 bases had no gene match. CDR1 is WNHNN, CDR2 SYGVQD, per germline (reference sequence). The CDR3 is made up of 16 amino acids. The CDR3 spells CASSDTGTGGNTEAFF. CDR3 bases: TGCGCCAGCAGCGATACCGGGACAGGGGGCAATACTGAAGCTTTCTTT.

The chain uses TRBV6-5 and TRBJ2-1, with D uncertain. Germline V gene data show CDR1 as MNHEY and CDR2 as SVGAGI. Trimming took off 0 bases at V and 2 bases at J, with 11 bases between the two ends. The CDR3 totals 16 residues. The CDR3 is CASSYSRGTAYNEQFF. The DNA for the CDR3 is TGTGCCAGCAGTTACTCGCGCGGCACCGCCTACAATGAGCAGTTCTTC.

The gene calls are TRBV10-3 and TRBJ1-2; 9 bases are shared with TRBD1. V was pared by 2 bases and J by 4 bases, with 14 bases of the junction left unmatched. The CDR3 contains 18 residues. Germline values: CDR1 ENHRY, CDR2 SYGVKD. In DNA form, the CDR3 reads TGTGCCATCAGTGAGGGACACCCTGGGACAGGGTCCTCCTATGGCTACACCTTC. Protein sequence: CAISEGHPGTGSSYGYTF.